This T cell receptor (beta chain) originates from a study of CD8 T cells in Susac syndrome (dated by TCRdb to between 2018 and 2020). Some background on the complete study: Whether CD8+ T cell activation and differentiation in Susac syndrome was antigen driven was tested using repertoire sequencing.

RNA was extracted with the RNeasy kit and 0.5 to 1 ug was reverse transcribed using random hexamers. TCR beta CDR3 regions were amplified with the immunoSEQ multiplex PCR assay covering 54 Vbeta and 13 Jbeta segments. To correct PCR amplification bias, a synthetic template baseline was used for both primer optimization and computational correction. On the study's bioinformatics: Only productive sequences were kept, with reads annotated to V, D and J genes according to IMGT and analyzed in immunoSEQ Analyzer. Clonality was calculated as one minus the Shannon entropy normalized by log2 of the number of productive unique sequences. For each patient and control, public and private clones were evaluated among the 100 most prevalent clones. Clones were defined as Susac-specific when absent from the healthy and MS cohorts, from about 970 published viral clones and from other ImmuneACCESS disease sequences. The public reads were quality trimmed at Q25 with fastp and then assembled into clones with MiXCR by TCRdb, keeping productive beta chains. Rows with a matching CDR3 protein are joined into one entry that keeps the most common DNA and genes. The V and J calls come from TCRdb's annotation, not from the publication. The sample yields 300,000 or so distinct CDR3 sequences; about 90% were counted once. The ten top clones hold over 0.065% of the sample.

The germline V gene (reference sequence) gives CDR1 as GTSNPN and CDR2 as SVGIG. V is clipped by 5 bases and J by 0 bases, and the sequence between their germline boundaries is 17 bases long. The CDR3 has 16 amino acids, counting the end cysteine and phenylalanine. CDR3 DNA only is kept here, 48 bases in frame from base 1. High-throughput TCR beta sequencing profiled peripheral blood CD8+ and CD4+ T cells from healthy donors, Susac syndrome patients and multiple sclerosis patients. Treatment-naive patients with stable or active relapsing-remitting disease fulfilling revised McDonald criteria were used as multiple sclerosis controls. Bulk CD8+ and CD4+ T cells were purified by magnetic negative isolation, whereas CD8+ TEMRA cells were enriched by FACS. Blood was drawn into EDTA tubes, processed within 24 hours, and PBMCs were isolated by density gradient centrifugation. PBMCs destined for TCR sequencing were cryopreserved in liquid nitrogen and later thawed in a 37 °C water bath. The sorted or isolated CD4+, CD8+ and CD8+ TEMRA cells had a purity of 90% or higher.

As for this clonotype: Its binding antigen is unknown. Base qualities are missing; no much larger clone stands one base away.

Study-wide conclusions, independent of this receptor: The study acknowledged that relatively few individuals were included in the TCR sequencing and HLA analysis.

Source material: CD4+ T cells from PBMCs. The chain was built from TRBV30 and TRBJ1-5, with the D segment identity uncertain. The clonotype was recovered from a human donor with multiple sclerosis. The encoded CDR3 is CAWYKDGPYSNQPQHF. The nucleotide sequence is given as TGTGCCTGGTACAAGGACGGACCCTATAGCAATCAGCCCCAGCATTTT.